This TCR beta chain was captured in a study of blood T cell repertoires in COVID-19. Across the whole study: COVID-19 samples from acute and convalescent phases originated in the United States, Italy and Spain. T cells, B-cell-depleted T cells, or PBMCs provided the cDNA or gDNA that served as material.

How the authors handled the data: Estimation of nucleated cell counts relied on the amplification of reference gene primers. The repertoire was sequenced with immunoSEQ multiplex PCR; TCRdb's copy has only in-frame clones and lacks some. The D gene and trimming were derived from the DNA, and the V and J assignments and clone size from that table. The sample lists over 250,000 clones, approximately 85% occurring once. V lost 7 bases and J 4 bases, leaving 20 bases between the germline ends. The CDR3 runs 15 residues. Germline assignment: CDR1 MNHEY and CDR2 SVGAGI. The sample comprised peripheral blood. The J gene is TRBJ2-7, the V gene TRBV6-5; tentative D call: TRBD1 (6 bases). The TCR comes from a human donor in a cohort sampled during active COVID-19. The CDR3 sequence: CASTDPRDTVYEQYF. In nucleotides, the CDR3 is TGTGCCAGCACCGACCCCCGGGACACCGTATACGAGCAGTACTTC.